The rows below give T cell receptor beta chains drawn from one sample of a study of OX40 agonist ivuxolimab in advanced cancers. The table came from immunoSEQ multiplex PCR; TCRdb's copy has only in-frame clones and leaves some out. The table records tens of thousands of clones, more than 70% of them present only once. The source was CD4+ or CD8+ T cells sorted from blood, collected in a trial of the OX40 agonist ivuxolimab. These receptors were taken from an adult with an advanced solid tumor such as melanoma, head and neck, liver or kidney cancer. CDR3s include the opening cysteine and the closing phenylalanine or tryptophan. A D gene is named only where the DNA matches it firmly. Where a row states a size, it is once, few, many or the class of an expanded clone; other rows omit it.

TRBJ2-5 - TRBD1 TRBV5-6 TGTGCCAGCATCAGACAGGGATTTCAAGAGACCCAGTACTTC CASIRQGFQETQYF
TRBJ2-7 - TRBD2 TRBV4-3 TGCGCCAGCAGCCAAGATCCCCCACTAAAGAGCGGGAGATTAGCCTACGAGCAGTACTTC CASSQDPPLKSGRLAYEQYF
TRBJ2-7 - - TRBV2 TGTGCCAGCAGTGGCTACCTCAAGGAGGCCTATTACGAGCAGTACTTC CASSGYLKEAYYEQYF
TRBJ2-7 - - TRBV7-9 TGTGCCAGCAGTTTTGACCCGGAACGGGCCTACGAGCAGTACTTC CASSFDPERAYEQYF
TRBJ2-2 - - TRBV5-4 TGTGCCAGCAACGTTGGAGGGGAGCTGTTTTTT CASNVGGELFF
TRBJ2-7 - TRBD2 TRBV6-5 TGTGCCAGCAGCCTGGGACTAGCGGCCTCCTACGAGCAGTACTTC CASSLGLAASYEQYF
TRBJ2-7 - TRBD2 TRBV5-6 TGTGCCAGCAGCAGACCACTAGCGGGAGCTTACGAGCAGTACTTC CASSRPLAGAYEQYF
TRBJ1-1 - TRBD1 TRBV6-5 TGTGCCAGCAAGGGACAGGGGAACACTGAAGCTTTCTTT CASKGQGNTEAFF
TRBJ2-6 - - TRBV19 TGTGCCAGTAGTATTTATGACTCTGGGGCCAACGTCCTGACTTTC CASSIYDSGANVLTF
TRBJ2-1 - TRBD2 TRBV5-1 TGCGCCAGCAGCTTGTATGCTAGCGGGGATTACAATGAGCAGTTCTTC CASSLYASGDYNEQFF
TRBJ2-2 - TRBD2 TRBV6-5 TGTGCCAGCAGTTACTCCAGCGGGGTGAACACCGGGGAGCTGTTTTTT CASSYSSGVNTGELFF
TRBJ2-3 - TRBD1 TRBV9 TGTGCCAGCAGCTCCCCGGACAGGGGATCAACAGATACGCAGTATTTT CASSSPDRGSTDTQYF
TRBJ2-7 - TRBD2 TRBV7-9 TGTGCCAGCAGCTTAGAGCCCGCTTGGCGGGGGTACGAGCAGTACTTC CASSLEPAWRGYEQYF
TRBJ2-7 once - TRBV6-5 TGTGCCAGCAGTTACCCCTTGGACCTCTCCTACGAGCAGTACTTC CASSYPLDLSYEQYF
TRBJ2-7 - - TRBV27 TGTGCCAGCAGTTTATTAGTGGGACCGGACTCCTACGAGCAGTACTTC CASSLLVGPDSYEQYF
TRBJ1-3 - - TRBV5-4 TGTGCCAGCAGCCCTGACTACCTCGGGGGGGCGCGAGGAAACACCATATATTTT CASSPDYLGGARGNTIYF
TRBJ1-1 - - TRBV2 TGTGCCAGCAGCGTTATAGGGCGGACTGAAGCTTTCTTT CASSVIGRTEAFF
TRBJ2-3 - TRBD2 TRBV4-1 TGCGCCAGCAGCCGAATCCGCGGGGGGGCGGCAGATACGCAGTATTTT CASSRIRGGAADTQYF
TRBJ2-2 - - TRBV29-1 TGCAGCGTTGACGGTGCTCTGGACACCGGGGAGCTGTTTTTT CSVDGALDTGELFF
TRBJ2-7 - TRBD1 TRBV4-1 TGCGCCAGCAGCCAAAACGGACAGGGGTACGAGCAGTACTTC CASSQNGQGYEQYF
TRBJ1-1 - - TRBV4-1 TGCGCCAGCAGCCAATATTCCGGACACGACGAAGCTTTCTTT CASSQYSGHDEAFF
TRBJ1-2 - - TRBV27 TGTGCCAGCAGCCCTATATACAGTGGCGATGGCTACACCTTC CASSPIYSGDGYTF
TRBJ2-7 - - TRBV10-2 TGCGCCAGCTACACGGACGTGAGCTCCTACGAGCAGTACTTC CASYTDVSSYEQYF
TRBJ2-3 - TRBD2 TRBV18 TGTGCCAGCTCCCGCTCGCGGGAGCGCGCAGATACGCAGTATTTT CASSRSRERADTQYF
TRBJ2-7 - - TRBV4-1 TGCGCCAGCAGCCAAGAAACGGGCAGAAGCGAGCAGTACTTC CASSQETGRSEQYF
TRBJ2-4 - - TRBV29-1 TGCAGCGTTGGGACTCCCCCGTTTCAGTACTTC CSVGTPPFQYF
TRBJ2-3 - TRBD2 TRBV27 TGTGCCAGCCTTCGACTAGCGGGGCTCACAGATACGCAGTATTTT CASLRLAGLTDTQYF
TRBJ1-1 - - TRBV27 TGTGCCAGCAGCCCGGGGGTCATGAACACTGAAGCTTTCTTT CASSPGVMNTEAFF
TRBJ1-2 - TRBD1 TRBV29-1 TGCAGCGTTGCAGGGGGTGCTAACTATGGCTACACCTTC CSVAGGANYGYTF
TRBJ1-5 - TRBD1 TRBV7-8 TGTGCCAGCAGCGGGACAGGGGCTTTCGGCAATCAGCCCCAGCATTTT CASSGTGAFGNQPQHF
TRBJ2-7 - TRBD1 TRBV6-5 TGTGCCAGCAGTTACTCGAGGACAGGGGAGAGCGAGCAGTACTTC CASSYSRTGESEQYF
TRBJ2-7 - - TRBV27 TGTGCCAGCAGCCTGGGGTGGCCAGGGGGGGCCGAGCAGTACTTC CASSLGWPGGAEQYF
TRBJ2-1 once - TRBV6-5 TGTGCCAGCAGTAAAAGGGGCTACAATGAGCAGTTCTTC CASSKRGYNEQFF
TRBJ1-2 - - TRBV10-3 TGTGCCATCAGTACGACAGAGACGAACTATGGCTACACCTTC CAISTTETNYGYTF